This T cell receptor (beta chain) appears in the sequencing data of a study of T cells in Graves' hyperthyroidism and ophthalmopathy. Lactation, pregnancy, other autoimmune disease or uncontrolled infection excluded patients. PBMCs were obtained from under 13 ml fresh peripheral blood. On this clonotype itself: Its target is not known.

The study, taken as a whole, reports: Clonotypes that were expanded in thyroid above 0.001 mostly appeared in blood too.

The CDR3 length is 14 residues. V lost 3 bases and J lost 4, with 13 bases in between. Germline V gene sequence: CDR1 SGHVS, CDR2 FNYEAQ. There were TCR beta CDR3 regions amplified from RNA transcripts. RT-PCR in the first round (using the HTBI primer set) targeted the TCR CDR3. TCRdb reprocessed the multiplex PCR reads with MiXCR, giving one entry per CDR3 protein. The sample consists of hundreds of thousands of distinct CDR3 sequences, approximately 15% of them appearing once. The rearrangement uses TRBV7-6 and TRBJ2-7; perhaps D is TRBD1 or TRBD2 (5 bases each). This receptor was taken from a woman aged 18-35 years with Graves' hyperthyroidism that later progressed to Graves' ophthalmopathy. Material: blood. CDR3 DNA sequence: TGTGCCAGCAGCTTTGGGGGAAAGGGATACGAGCAGTACTTC. Residues: CASSFGGKGYEQYF.